This TCR beta chain was captured in a study of T-cell memory formation after mild COVID-19. TCRdb fed the 5' RACE reads into MiXCR, producing one record per CDR3 protein. The table shows approximately 230,000 distinct CDR3 sequences, with roughly 15% occurring only once. General observations from the study: Contracting CD4+ clones were located mainly in CM and EM, and CD8+ clones in EMRA.

This clonotype was seen a few times. What it binds is unknown. The sequenced sample consisted of PBMCs or a T cell subset sorted from them (not recorded which). This TCR was sampled from a man between 18 and 29 years old who had mild COVID-19 (a few samples of this study predate the infection). Cell type and time point are not known.

CDR3 loop: CASQTQRGPRDSPLHF. DNA for the CDR3: TGTGCCAGCCAGACCCAGAGGGGCCCTAGGGATTCACCCCTCCACTTT. The rearrangement links TRBV6-6 to TRBJ1-6, with D tentatively TRBD1 (5 bases). V lost 8 bases, J lost 8 bases, and 22 bases lay in between. CDR1 is MNHNY, CDR2 SVGAGI, per germline (reference sequence). The CDR3 covers 16 residues.